This section outlines one T cell receptor (beta chain) sequence together with its context. A universal primer site was incorporated via template switching, and the cDNA contained unique molecular identifiers. TCRdb re-analysed the 5' RACE reads in MiXCR, keeping a single row per CDR3 protein. The repertoire holds 450,000 or so distinct CDR3 sequences, less than 25% seen once, with 2.9% in the top ten. This sample is part of a study of identical twins. This CDR3 region has 14 residues. Trimming removed 4 bases from V and 10 bases from J, with 20 bases in between. Germline V lookup: CDR1 DFQATT, CDR2 SNEGSKA (reference sequence). The same data also went into a second study, on T cells expressing NK-cell markers.

The source material was CD4+ T cells sorted from blood. The receptor was isolated from a woman younger than 30 in good health. V usage is TRBV20-1 and J usage is TRBJ2-1; D not certain. DNA of the CDR3: TGCAGTGCTATGTCGTTTCCCGCGGTTACGGAGCAGTTCTTC. This encodes CSAMSFPAVTEQFF.